The present T cell receptor (beta chain) was sequenced within a study of blood T cell repertoires in COVID-19. Germline V CDR1 and CDR2: LGHDT, YNNKEL (reference sequence). CDR3 length equals 14 residues. The J segment lost 5 bases and the V segment lost 5 bases, leaving 5 bases of the junction unmatched. The table came from immunoSEQ multiplex PCR; TCRdb's copy has only in-frame clones and leaves some out. The sample records 200,000 or so clones, around 83% being singletons. Sequenced: peripheral blood. The TCR was taken from a man in his fifties who had recovered from COVID-19. The chain employs TRBV3-1 (or the pseudogene TRBV3-2) and TRBJ1-2, with TRBD1 identical over 10 bases. DNA of the CDR3: TGTGCCAGCAGCTCCCGGGACAGGGGATATGGCTACACCTTC. Encoded protein: CASSSRDRGYGYTF.